The rows below give T cell receptor beta chains drawn from one sample of a study of T-cell reconstitution after alpha-beta-depleted transplantation in children. TCRdb called the PCR reads again in MiXCR, with one record for every CDR3 protein. Of around 370,000 distinct CDR3 sequences listed, under 13% are singletons. This sample comprised PBMCs from the stem cell graft donor, obtained from the stem cell graft. The source of these receptors is a human donor who donated a stem cell graft to a child with acute lymphoblastic leukemia. Each CDR3 is given with its conserved first and last residue. The D gene is left open where the match is weak. Clone size appears in some rows only: once, few, many, or a class for an expanded clone.

TRBJ2-1 TRBD2 many TRBV29-1 CSVTAGTSHNEQFF TGCAGCGTTACAGCCGGGACTAGTCATAATGAGCAGTTCTTC
TRBJ2-2 TRBD1 many TRBV20-1 CSARDVSGGNTGELFF TGCAGTGCTAGAGATGTTTCAGGGGGAAACACCGGGGAGCTGTTTTTT
TRBJ2-6 . . TRBV12-3/TRBV12-4 CASSQTGLSGANVLTF TGTGCCAGCAGTCAGACAGGCCTCTCTGGGGCCAACGTCCTGACTTTC
TRBJ2-7 . many TRBV28 CASSLSVTEQYF TGTGCCAGCAGTTTGTCTGTGACCGAGCAGTACTTC
TRBJ2-7 . few TRBV5-1 CASSLGWGASYEQYF TGCGCCAGCAGCTTGGGGTGGGGCGCCTCCTACGAGCAGTACTTC
TRBJ2-1 TRBD2 . TRBV19 CASLGAGVANEQFF TGTGCCAGTCTTGGGGCGGGAGTAGCGAATGAGCAGTTCTTC
TRBJ2-2 . few TRBV5-1 CASSSLFRGGAGELFF TGCGCCAGCAGCTCCCTGTTCAGGGGAGGGGCCGGGGAGCTGTTTTTT
TRBJ1-1 TRBD1 . TRBV5-1 CASSRQWTGITEAFF TGCGCCAGCAGCCGACAATGGACAGGGATTACTGAAGCTTTCTTT
TRBJ1-4 . few TRBV28 CASSTQAPGFGWGDEKLFF TGTGCCAGCAGTACACAAGCCCCAGGGTTTGGTTGGGGGGATGAAAAACTGTTTTTT
TRBJ2-2 . . TRBV15 CATSSGCLPGELFF TGTGCCACCAGCAGCGGCTGCTTACCCGGGGAGCTGTTTTTT
TRBJ2-7 TRBD1 . TRBV4-3 CASSQGLDRYSYEQYF TGCGCCAGCAGCCAAGGATTGGACAGGTACTCCTACGAGCAGTACTTC
TRBJ1-5 TRBD1 many TRBV12-3/TRBV12-4 CASTAAGTGNQPQHF TGTGCCAGCACCGCTGCCGGGACAGGCAATCAGCCCCAGCATTTT
TRBJ1-1 TRBD1 few TRBV12-3/TRBV12-4 CASRTGGLSEAFF TGTGCCAGTCGGACAGGGGGTCTCTCTGAAGCTTTCTTT
TRBJ2-7 TRBD1 . TRBV7-6 CASSPYSGTETGHEQYF TGTGCCAGCAGCCCTTACTCCGGGACAGAGACGGGCCACGAGCAGTACTTC
TRBJ2-3 TRBD1 many TRBV20-1 CSALDRETEITDTQYF TGCAGTGCTCTGGACAGGGAGACGGAGATCACAGATACGCAGTATTTT
TRBJ2-7 . . TRBV15 CATSREIGEQYF TGTGCCACCAGCAGAGAAATTGGCGAGCAGTACTTC